The 23 T cell receptor beta chains below were found in one sample sequenced in a study of human T cells and chemical hapten exposure. Time point denoted: pre-sensitization, week 0. Treatment indicated: therapeutic diphenylcyclopropenone sensitization with weekly scalp DPC. MiXCR, run by TCRdb on the RACE reads, gives a single entry per CDR3 protein. This table has some 360,000 distinct CDR3 sequences, 4% to 6% appearing once. Specimen: whole blood, collected in connection with sensitization to the hapten diphenylcyclopropenone (DPC). All receptors come from a woman aged 50 to 60 with alopecia areata. Some clones in this sample may be carry-over from other donors' samples.

In its sample, this clonotype was seen many times. V gene TRBV12-3 or TRBV12-4 combines with J gene TRBJ1-1; D call uncertain. The CDR3 loop spans 13 amino acids. V was trimmed by 3 bases and J by 1 base, leaving 6 bases between them. The CDR3 DNA reads as TGTGCCAGCAGTTTGGTAGGGAACACTGAAGCTTTCTTT. Protein: CASSLVGNTEAFF.

This clonotype was counted a few times. This chain uses TRBV12-3 or TRBV12-4 with TRBJ1-1, with 9 bases that match TRBD1. The CDR3 spans 17 residues. V lost 1 base and J lost 6; bases outside the gene matches: 12. CDR3 residues: CASSLETGGLSRPEAFF. CDR3 DNA: TGTGCCAGCAGTTTAGAGACAGGGGGGCTGTCGAGGCCTGAAGCTTTCTTT.

This clonotype showed up just a few times. This rearrangement joins TRBV7-2 to TRBJ2-7; weak D call: TRBD2 (6 bases). V was cut by 5 bases and J by 6 bases, with 11 bases left in between. The CDR3 covers 12 residues. The germline gives CDR1 SGHTA, CDR2 FQGNSA. The DNA for the CDR3 is TGTGCCAGCAGCCTTGGACTAACCGAGCAGTACTTC. This encodes CASSLGLTEQYF.

This rearrangement joins TRBV28 to TRBJ1-2; 7 bases align to TRBD1. Germline CDR1 MDHEN, CDR2 SYDVKM. Germline trimming cut 4 bases from V and 7 bases from J; bases unmatched to any gene: 3. This CDR3 spans 12 amino acids. The CDR3, as DNA: TGTGCCAGCAGTTCAACAGGGGCTGGCTACACCTTC. Translation: CASSSTGAGYTF.

Ten or more counts support this clonotype. At one boundary the junction diverges from the germline segment, which might be a read error. The chain links TRBV5-4 to TRBJ1-1; 9 bases are a match to TRBD1. The V gene's germline CDR1 is SGHNT and CDR2 YYREEE (reference sequence). The CDR3 contains 14 residues. Written as DNA, the CDR3 is TGCGCCAGCAGCCTGGGACAGGGCAGGACTGAAGCTTTCTTT. As protein: CASSLGQGRTEAFF. The whole variable domain, remainder taken from reference TRBV5-4 and TRBJ1-1, is ETGVTQSPTHLIKTRGQQVTLRCSSQSGHNTVSWYQQALGQGPQFIFQYYREEENGRGNFPPRFSGLQFPNYSSELNVNALELDDSALYLCASSLGQGRTEAFFGQGTRLTVV.

In this sample, this clonotype turned up a few times. The chain has TRBV3-1 and TRBJ2-3; D is unresolved. The CDR3 totals 16 residues. V gave up 4 bases and J gave up 2 bases, with 16 bases separating them. Germline V gene sequence: CDR1 LGHDT, CDR2 YNNKEL (reference sequence). The CDR3, as DNA: TGTGCCAGCAGCCTCGGTCCGGGCCGCGTCACAGATACGCAGTATTTT. The encoded protein is CASSLGPGRVTDTQYF.

This clonotype has at least ten counts. V usage is TRBV5-1 and J usage is TRBJ2-1; 10 nucleotides align to TRBD2. This CDR3 is built from 14 residues. Germline V lookup: CDR1 SGHRS, CDR2 YFSETQ. V lost 4 bases to trimming and J lost 9 bases; unmatched junction nucleotides: 7. The DNA for the CDR3 is TGCGCCAGCAGCGAAGCGGGAGGGCCGATTGAGCAGTTCTTC. Residues: CASSEAGGPIEQFF. Based on the CDR3 plus reference TRBV5-1 and TRBJ2-1, the full variable domain is KAGVTQTPRYLIKTRGQQVTLSCSPISGHRSVSWYQQTPGQGLQFLFEYFSETQRNKGNFPGRFSGRQFSNSRSEMNVSTLELGDSALYLCASSEAGGPIEQFFGPGTRLTVL.

This clonotype occurred a few times. The gene calls are TRBV28 and TRBJ1-1; perhaps TRBD1 as D (6 bases). The germline V and J ends were trimmed by 6 bases and 0 bases, with 14 bases remaining between them. Germline V CDR1 and CDR2: MDHEN, SYDVKM. The CDR3 extends over 15 amino acids. The CDR3 DNA follows: TGTGCCAGCAGCACCCAGGACAGCATGAACACTGAAGCTTTCTTT. Encoded protein: CASSTQDSMNTEAFF.

This clonotype occurred many times. The chain recombines TRBV4-1 with TRBJ1-5; unclear D gene. The V end lost 1 base, the J end lost 4 bases, and 5 bases lay between the germline ends. Germline CDR1 and CDR2: MGHRA and YSYEKL. The CDR3 has 13 residues. The DNA of the CDR3 is TGCGCCAGCAGCCAAGTCAGTAATCAGCCCCAGCATTTT. Its protein is CASSQVSNQPQHF.

This chain links TRBV20-1 with TRBJ2-3; perhaps TRBD2 as D (6 bases). From germline, CDR1 is DFQATT and CDR2 SNEGSKA (reference sequence). Trimming stripped 1 base from V and 3 bases from J, with 23 bases between. The CDR3 is made up of 18 amino acids. The CDR3 is CSARAPIDPGLRTDTQYF. CDR3 coding DNA: TGCAGTGCTAGAGCCCCAATCGATCCGGGACTGAGAACAGATACGCAGTATTTT.

The sample holds many counts of this clonotype. This chain uses TRBV29-1 with TRBJ2-3, with D hard to call. Trimming removed 6 bases at V and 0 bases at J, with 16 bases between. The V gene's germline CDR1 is SQVTM and CDR2 ANQGSEA. There are 15 residues in the CDR3. CDR3 sequence (DNA): TGCAGCGTCCCCCACCCGGCACTTAGCACAGATACGCAGTATTTT. This encodes CSVPHPALSTDTQYF.

In this sample, this clonotype turned up many times. The chain has TRBV11-3 and TRBJ2-3; 9 nucleotides align to TRBD2. Germline loops: CDR1 SGHNT, CDR2 YENEEA. The ends lost 1 base at V and 0 bases at J; junction bases unmatched: 5. The CDR3 sequence is 17 residues long. The CDR3 DNA follows: TGTGCCAGCAGCTTAGGCGAGCGGGGGGAGAGCACAGATACGCAGTATTTT. Translation: CASSLGERGESTDTQYF.

The chain uses TRBV13 and TRBJ2-7, with 10 bases fitting TRBD2. This CDR3 is 17 amino acids long. CDR1 and CDR2 (germline): PRHDT, FYEKMQ (reference sequence). The ends lost 2 bases at V and 4 bases at J; junction bases unmatched: 11. CDR3 sequence: CASSLYRRASGGYEQYF. In DNA, the CDR3 is TGTGCCAGCAGCTTATATCGCCGGGCTAGCGGGGGTTACGAGCAGTACTTC.

This clonotype was observed many times. The V gene is TRBV18, the J gene TRBJ2-7; 7 positions agree with TRBD1. The CDR3 is made up of 14 amino acids. Trimming at V came to 1 base and at J to 4 bases, leaving 4 bases not matched to a gene. Germline CDR1 is KGHSH and CDR2 is LQKENI. The CDR3 protein is CASSPRTGEYEQYF. DNA of the CDR3: TGTGCCAGCTCACCACGAACAGGGGAGTACGAGCAGTACTTC.

This clonotype was counted a few times. This chain links TRBV7-9 with TRBJ1-2, with 8 bases that match TRBD1. Losses at the gene ends were 4 bases for V and 5 bases for J; bases not matched to a gene: 12. CDR3 size: 16 residues. Germline V gene data show CDR1 as SEHNR and CDR2 as FQNEAQ (reference sequence). The CDR3 coding sequence is TGTGCCAGCAGCTACCCGGCCCGGACAGGGACGTATGGCTACACCTTC. This encodes CASSYPARTGTYGYTF.

This chain joins TRBV7-2 and TRBJ2-1; D is perhaps TRBD2 (5 bases). V lost 6 bases, J lost 0 bases, and 12 bases lay in between. Germline CDR1 and CDR2: SGHTA and FQGNSA. This CDR3 comprises 15 residues. The CDR3 loop reads CASRLTSSSYNEQFF. CDR3 sequence (DNA): TGTGCCAGCAGGTTAACTAGTAGCTCCTACAATGAGCAGTTCTTC. Full variable domain (rest looked up from reference TRBV7-2 and TRBJ2-1): GAGVSQSPSNKVTEKGKDVELRCDPISGHTALYWYRQSLGQGLEFLIYFQGNSAPDKSGLPSDRFSAERTGGSVSTLTIQRTQQEDSAVYLCASRLTSSSYNEQFFGPGTRLTVL.

This clonotype was observed a handful of times. CDR3 DNA sequence: TGTGCCAGCAGCCCCTTCCTGACTTACCAAGAGACCCAGTACTTC. This gives the protein CASSPFLTYQETQYF. This sequence joins TRBV7-9 and TRBJ2-5; no clear D gene. Germline CDR1 is SEHNR and CDR2 is FQNEAQ (reference sequence). This CDR3 has 15 amino acids. Trimming removed 5 bases from V and 0 bases from J, with 13 bases in between.

The table lists this clonotype with many counts. The V call is TRBV9, the J call TRBJ2-1; D remains unclear. V was cut by 0 bases and J by 0 bases, with 13 bases left in between. This CDR3 contains 17 residues. The V gene's germline CDR1 is SGDLS and CDR2 YYNGEE. CDR3 residues: CASSVGVETLSYNEQFF. Written as DNA, the CDR3 is TGTGCCAGCAGCGTAGGGGTCGAAACCCTCTCCTACAATGAGCAGTTCTTC. Variable domain in full (rest from reference TRBV9 and TRBJ2-1): DSGVTQTPKHLITATGQRVTLRCSPRSGDLSVYWYQQSLDQGLQFLIQYYNGEERAKGNILERFSAQQFPDLHSELNLSSLELGDSALYFCASSVGVETLSYNEQFFGPGTRLTVL.

Of note for this clonotype: A much larger clone is a single base away; this may be a read error. This sequence joins TRBV20-1 and TRBJ2-4; unclear D gene. There are 13 residues in the CDR3. CDR1 and CDR2 from the germline V gene are DFQATT and SNEGSKA (reference sequence). CDR3 DNA sequence: TGCGGTGCTAGATCGAGAGCCAAAAACATTCAGTACTTC. This sequence encodes CGARSRAKNIQYF.

The V call is TRBV29-1, the J call TRBJ2-1; 11 bases agree with TRBD2. The CDR3 is 17 amino acids. The V segment lost 6 bases and the J segment 0 bases; nucleotides outside the gene matches: 10. Looked up from germline, CDR1 is SQVTM and CDR2 is ANQGSEA. The chain's CDR3 is CSVESIGLAGSYNEQFF. In DNA, the CDR3 is TGCAGCGTAGAAAGCATAGGACTAGCGGGCTCCTACAATGAGCAGTTCTTC.

This clonotype has more than one count but fewer than ten. This sequence joins TRBV6-2 or TRBV6-3 and TRBJ2-3; the D call may be TRBD1 or TRBD2 (5 bases each). The germline CDR1 and CDR2 sequences are MNHEY and SVGEGT. V was pared by 4 bases and J by 2 bases, with 13 bases between. The length of the CDR3 is 15 residues. Here the CDR3 DNA reads TGTGCCAGCAGTTCCCTGGGACGGACCACAGATACGCAGTATTTT. It is translated as CASSSLGRTTDTQYF.

This clonotype was detected many times. The chain recombines TRBV12-3 or TRBV12-4 with TRBJ2-4; D not resolved. V lost 3 bases, J lost 2 bases, and 14 bases lay in between. The CDR3 sequence is 16 residues long. CDR3 in amino acids: CASSFESPSPKNIQYF. The CDR3 nucleotides read TGTGCCAGCAGTTTCGAATCCCCCTCGCCCAAAAACATTCAGTACTTC.

This clonotype showed up many times. CDR3 in amino acids: CASSPGQGFGYEQYF. The CDR3 DNA is TGTGCCAGCAGTCCGGGACAGGGCTTTGGTTACGAGCAGTACTTC. This chain uses TRBV28 with TRBJ2-7, with TRBD1 matching 9 bases. The CDR3 loop spans 15 amino acids. Per the germline V gene, CDR1 is MDHEN and CDR2 is SYDVKM. The trim removed 5 bases at V and 4 bases at J, leaving 9 bases unmatched.